This T cell receptor beta chain was recorded in a study of T-cell reconstitution after alpha-beta-depleted transplantation in children. In regard to this clonotype: Its target is unknown.

It was with unique molecular identifiers that the TCRbeta library was prepared. Using its own MiXCR run on the PCR reads, TCRdb lists one record per CDR3 protein. Of about 610,000 distinct CDR3 sequences listed, 25% to 30% are singletons. Study results and caveats: Two months or so post-transplant, alpha-beta T cells reportedly derived from several hundred expanded graft clones.

Germline V gives CDR1 ENHRY, CDR2 SYGVKD. Unmatched junction bases numbered 13, after V lost 6 bases and J lost 4 bases. The CDR3 length is 16 residues. The chain has TRBV10-3 and TRBJ2-5; 8 bases agree with TRBD2. This specimen consisted of PBMCs, obtained before TCRalphabeta/CD19-depleted stem cell transplant. This receptor was taken from a boy younger than two with Wiskott-Aldrich syndrome, due to receive a stem cell transplant. The CDR3 region has the DNA TGTGCCATCAGCGGGGCGGGAGCGGGAGAGAGAGAGACCCAGTACTTC. Its protein is CAISGAGAGERETQYF.